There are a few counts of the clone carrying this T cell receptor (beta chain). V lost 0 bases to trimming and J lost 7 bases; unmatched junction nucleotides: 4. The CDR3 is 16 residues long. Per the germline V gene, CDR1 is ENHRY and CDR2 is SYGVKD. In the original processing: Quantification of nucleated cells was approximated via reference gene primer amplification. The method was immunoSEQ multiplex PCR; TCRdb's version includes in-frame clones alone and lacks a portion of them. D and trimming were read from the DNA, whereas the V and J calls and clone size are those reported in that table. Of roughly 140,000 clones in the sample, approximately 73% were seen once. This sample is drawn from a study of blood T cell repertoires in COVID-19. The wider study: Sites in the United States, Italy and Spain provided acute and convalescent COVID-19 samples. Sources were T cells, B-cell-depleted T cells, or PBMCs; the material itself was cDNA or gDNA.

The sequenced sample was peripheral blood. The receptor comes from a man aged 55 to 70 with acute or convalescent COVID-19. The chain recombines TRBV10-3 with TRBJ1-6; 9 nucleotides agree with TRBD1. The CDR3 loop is CAISESGTGTNSPLHF. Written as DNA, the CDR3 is TGTGCCATCAGTGAGTCCGGGACAGGGACCAATTCACCCCTCCACTTT.